This T cell receptor beta chain was captured in a study of CD8 T cells in ankylosing spondylitis (dated by TCRdb to about 2017). Regarding the research as a whole: The study set out to find disease-linked TCR variants by profiling T cell receptor beta repertoires in ankylosing spondylitis patients and healthy donors. In total, the full study cohort was made up of 100 to 140 healthy donors and 25 or so ankylosing spondylitis patients. Peripheral blood was sampled, and synovial fluid was also collected from ankylosing spondylitis patients. The paper as a whole reports these results and caveats: Some motif variants were previously reported in synovial fluid and blood of reactive arthritis patients, suggesting common disease-initiation mechanisms. Blood from ankylosing spondylitis patients appeared to be characterized by a TCR beta motif made up of under ten highly homologous amino acid variants. The disease-linked clones showed a CD8+ phenotype and occurred at relatively low frequencies in peripheral blood. Significant enrichment of the disease-linked clones was reported in matched synovial fluid samples from ankylosing spondylitis patients.

This clonotype was picked up a small number of times. Its recognized antigen is unknown. It has no much larger one-base neighbor in the sample; base qualities were not kept. TCRdb names Illumina HiSeq 2500 as the instrument used. TCR beta libraries were prepared by quantitative 5'-RACE with molecular barcodes. The study's own analysis went as follows. Disease-linked TCR variants were identified with a new computational method built on a probabilistic model of VDJ rearrangement. Using fastp trimming at Q25 and MiXCR clonotype assembly, TCRdb reanalyzed the public sequencing data and kept in-frame beta chains. Records with the same CDR3 protein are collapsed into one entry carrying the most frequent genes and DNA. The V and J calls were not made by the authors but by TCRdb's processing. Within this sample are about 700,000 distinct CDR3 sequences, with around a fifth of them counted one time only. Around 19% of the sample is held by the ten biggest clonotypes.

The CDR3 has 17 amino acids, counting the end cysteine and phenylalanine. Just CDR3 DNA is preserved here, 51 bases in frame from base 1. The germline V gene (reference sequence) sets CDR1 to DFQATT and CDR2 to SNEGSKA. V has 0 bases trimmed and J has 3 bases trimmed; junction bases matching no gene number 9. The chain couples TRBV20-1 to TRBJ2-3; 10 junctional bases match TRBD2. The material sequenced was blood, either unsorted or a sorted T cell fraction (not recorded which). This TCR came from a male donor with ankylosing spondylitis. The CDR3 protein sequence reads: CSARDSRLAGPTDTQYF. Read as DNA, the sequence is TGCAGTGCTAGAGATAGTCGACTAGCGGGCCCTACAGATACGCAGTATTTT.